Shown below are 18 T cell receptor beta chains from a single sample sequenced in a study of vaccination effects on CD4 cells after COVID-19. These receptors have no identified antigens. Profiled with immunoSEQ multiplex PCR; TCRdb holds only in-frame clones, not every one. The sample has tens of thousands of clones, approximately 74% seen once; the top ten hold roughly 8.7%. Subsequent to roughly 9 days of culture, CD4+ T cells were isolated. Specimen: CD4+ T cells from PBMCs cultured without peptide, collected before COVID-19 vaccination. The receptor set was obtained from a human donor who had a prior SARS-CoV-2 infection.

This clone was seen only a few times. V and J are TRBV18 and TRBJ1-3; no definite D call. Trimming removed 2 bases from V and 0 bases from J, with 11 bases in between. The CDR3 is 16 amino acids. CDR1 is KGHSH and CDR2 is LQKENI in the germline V gene. The CDR3 bases are TGTGCCAGCTCACCATCGGCGGACCTCTCTGGAAACACCATATATTTT. It codes for CASSPSADLSGNTIYF.

The CDR3 coding sequence is TGTGCCTGGAGTGTATCAGGTTCTGGGGCCAACGTCCTGACTTTC. As protein: CAWSVSGSGANVLTF. This chain joins TRBV30 and TRBJ2-6; the D is unclear. V was clipped by 0 bases and J by 1 base, with 7 bases between them. The germline V gene encodes CDR1 GTSNPN and CDR2 SVGIG (reference sequence). This CDR3 spans 15 amino acids.

The chain couples TRBV5-1 to TRBJ2-7; D possibly corresponds to TRBD1 (5 bases). The CDR3 is made up of 16 amino acids. V was clipped by 1 base and J by 4 bases, with 18 bases between them. In germline, CDR1 is SGHRS, CDR2 YFSETQ. This CDR3 reads CASSLLGWTLTYEQYF. Here the CDR3 DNA reads TGCGCCAGCAGCTTGTTGGGGTGGACACTTACTTACGAGCAGTACTTC.

This chain uses TRBV4-3 with TRBJ2-3, with TRBD1 matching 7 bases. V lost 2 bases and J lost 1; bases outside the gene matches: 9. Germline values: CDR1 LGHNA, CDR2 YSLEER. The CDR3 totals 17 residues. The CDR3, as DNA: TGCGCCAGCAGCCAACCCCCAAGAACAGGGGGCACAGATACGCAGTATTTT. This gives the protein CASSQPPRTGGTDTQYF.

The chain carries TRBV4-3 and TRBJ1-2; D is ambiguous. CDR3 length: 15 residues. V gave up 3 bases and J gave up 2 bases, with 13 bases separating them. From germline, CDR1 is LGHNA and CDR2 YSLEER. CDR3 amino acids: CASSHYDRENYGYTF. The CDR3 coding sequence is TGCGCCAGCAGCCATTATGACCGAGAGAACTATGGCTACACCTTC.

The chain carries TRBV15 and TRBJ1-2; TRBD1 might be the D (6 bases). The CDR3 has 15 amino acids. Deletions cut 1 base from V and 4 bases from J, with 13 bases between. Germline V gene data show CDR1 as LNHNV and CDR2 as YYDKDF (reference sequence). CDR3 loop: CATSRVYQGPYGYTF. The CDR3 nucleotides are TGTGCCACCAGCAGAGTGTATCAGGGGCCCTATGGCTACACCTTC.

This sequence joins TRBV9 and TRBJ2-1; D gene uncertain. Deletions cut 4 bases from V and 0 bases from J, with 11 bases between. This CDR3 comprises 15 residues. Germline V gene data show CDR1 as SGDLS and CDR2 as YYNGEE. This CDR3 is CASSTDIRSYNEQFF. The CDR3 DNA sequence: TGTGCCAGCAGCACCGACATACGCTCCTACAATGAGCAGTTCTTC.

The CDR3 nucleotides are TGTGCCAGCAGCCACACCGGGACAGAACACAACTCTGGAAACACCATATATTTT. Its translation is CASSHTGTEHNSGNTIYF. The V gene is TRBV3-1 (or the pseudogene TRBV3-2), the J gene TRBJ1-3, with TRBD1 matching over 7 bases. J was trimmed by 0 bases and V by 3 bases; bases with no gene match: 11. The germline CDR1 and CDR2 sequences are LGHDT and YNNKEL (reference sequence). This CDR3 is 18 amino acids long.

This sequence joins TRBV2 and TRBJ1-6; D is unclear. This CDR3 has 12 residues. Germline CDR1 and CDR2: SNHLY and FYNNEI. Trimming stripped 6 bases from V and 10 bases from J, with 10 bases between. CDR3 residues: CASRAPGSPLHF. The CDR3 nucleotides read TGTGCCAGCAGGGCCCCGGGGTCACCCCTCCACTTT.

The chain joins TRBV2 to TRBJ1-6; no reliable D call. Trimming pared 10 bases from V and 8 bases from J, leaving 15 bases between. CDR1 and CDR2 from the germline V gene are SNHLY and FYNNEI. This CDR3 has 13 amino acids. Here the CDR3 DNA reads TGTGCCACCCTGGCGGAGGGTTATTCACCCCTCCACTTT. It translates to CATLAEGYSPLHF.

This sequence joins TRBV30 and TRBJ2-2, with D possibly matching TRBD2 (5 bases). Germline CDR1 and CDR2: GTSNPN and SVGIG (reference sequence). This CDR3 spans 13 amino acids. V lost 8 bases, J lost 7 bases, and 17 bases lay in between. CDR3 nucleotides: TGTGCCCTCGCCATGAGGCGGGTCGGGGAGCTGTTTTTT. Amino acids: CALAMRRVGELFF.

The chain couples TRBV9 to TRBJ2-7; 11 positions agree with TRBD2. This CDR3 is built from 14 residues. Germline V gene sequence: CDR1 SGDLS, CDR2 YYNGEE. Trimming took 5 bases from V and 2 from J; bases not matched to a gene: 3. CDR3 sequence reads: CASSEGLAAYEQYF. CDR3 sequence (DNA): TGTGCCAGCAGTGAGGGACTAGCGGCCTACGAGCAGTACTTC.

This chain links TRBV6-5 with TRBJ2-7, with 9 bases fitting TRBD2. Germline-derived CDR1 and CDR2 are MNHEY and SVGAGI. V shed 4 bases and J 1 base; nucleotides not matched to a gene: 8. CDR3 length equals 16 residues. This chain's CDR3 is CASSSFASGTSYEQYF. CDR3 coding DNA: TGTGCCAGCAGTTCTTTCGCTAGCGGGACTTCCTACGAGCAGTACTTC.

This clone was detected once. This chain uses TRBV7-6 with TRBJ2-1; no definite D call. V gave up 4 bases and J gave up 2 bases, with 9 bases separating them. This CDR3 region has 14 residues. CDR1 is SGHVS, CDR2 FNYEAQ, per germline. The CDR3: CASSYLGAYNEQFF. CDR3 coding DNA: TGTGCCAGCAGCTACCTTGGGGCCTACAATGAGCAGTTCTTC.

The V call is TRBV2, the J call TRBJ1-2, with 7 bases identical to TRBD1. Unmatched junction bases numbered 10, after V lost 10 bases and J lost 2 bases. The CDR3 extends over 14 amino acids. CDR1 SNHLY and CDR2 FYNNEI come from the germline V gene. As DNA, the CDR3 is TGTGCCACCATACCGGGACAGTGGAACTATGGCTACACCTTC. Protein sequence: CATIPGQWNYGYTF.

This clone came up once. The gene calls are TRBV12-5 and TRBJ2-3, with 8 bases that match TRBD1. The V gene end was trimmed by 5 bases and the J gene end by 4 bases; junction bases not matched to a gene: 2. The length of the CDR3 is 13 residues. Germline V gives CDR1 LGHNT, CDR2 FRNRAP. The CDR3 nucleotides are TGTGCTAGTGGTCAGACAGGGGCAGATACGCAGTATTTT. Its protein is CASGQTGADTQYF.

The V gene is TRBV7-9, the J gene TRBJ1-4; D unclear. The V gene's germline CDR1 is SEHNR and CDR2 FQNEAQ (reference sequence). Trimming left V 5 bases short and J 8 bases short, with 18 bases between. The CDR3 extends over 15 amino acids. The CDR3 region is CASSLLADRVEKLFF. The CDR3 nucleotides read TGTGCCAGCAGCCTCCTGGCGGACCGGGTGGAAAAACTGTTTTTT.

V gene TRBV5-1 combines with J gene TRBJ1-5; the D is unclear. CDR1 and CDR2 (germline): SGHRS, YFSETQ. Trimming stripped 0 bases from V and 0 bases from J, with 7 bases between. The CDR3 runs to 15 residues. CDR3 region: CASSLGVDSNQPQHF. In DNA, the CDR3 is TGCGCCAGCAGCTTGGGCGTCGATAGCAATCAGCCCCAGCATTTT.